The clone carrying this T cell receptor (beta chain) came up many times. The data were taken from a study of early T cells in non-severe SARS-CoV-2 infection. TCRdb analysed the 5' RACE reads with MiXCR anew, one entry per CDR3 protein. The profile shows about 48,000 distinct CDR3 sequences, over 5% of them singletons. Germline V gene data show CDR1 as MNHNS and CDR2 as SASEGT. Trimming shortened V by 1 base and J by 0 bases, and 14 bases separated the two germline ends. CDR3 size: 17 residues. The sequence was collected from an adult who was a healthcare worker with PCR-confirmed SARS-CoV-2 infection or an uninfected control (not recorded which). This sample comprised whole blood, obtained at baseline. The chain joins TRBV6-1 to TRBJ2-3; the D is unclear. The CDR3 here is CASSEESWAESTDTQYF. Here the CDR3 DNA reads TGTGCCAGCAGTGAAGAGAGTTGGGCGGAAAGCACAGATACGCAGTATTTT.